The 20 T cell receptor beta chains below were found in one sample sequenced in a study of siplizumab effects on memory and regulatory T cells (dated by TCRdb to between 2019 and 2020). The library was produced with the immunoSEQ multiplex PCR assay. The clones in this table, taken by TCRdb from immuneACCESS, are in-frame only. Not every clone is retained; where verified, under half of the shortfall comes from an unresolved V gene, and the cause of the rest is unknown. For this sample there are approximately 91,000 clones; around 95% appear just once. Together, the top ten hold roughly 18% of the sample. The sequencing sample was made of CD8+ T cells sorted from blood. Receptors were obtained from a human donor in good health.

This rearrangement joins TRBV28 to TRBJ2-7; D remains unclear. V lost 5 bases and J 4 bases, leaving 21 bases between the germline ends. CDR1 is MDHEN and CDR2 is SYDVKM in the germline V gene. The CDR3 totals 16 residues. This CDR3 is CASSIPYKGFAYEQYF. CDR3 nucleotides: TGTGCCAGCAGTATCCCCTATAAGGGTTTCGCGTACGAGCAGTACTTC.

The genes are TRBV7-6 and TRBJ2-3; unclear D gene. V dropped 4 bases and J dropped 3 bases, with 5 bases sitting between them. This CDR3 has 12 amino acids. CDR1 and CDR2 (germline): SGHVS, FNYEAQ. The DNA of the CDR3 is TGTGCCAGCAGCTCAGGTACAGATACGCAGTATTTT. It is translated as CASSSGTDTQYF.

This clone was recorded only once. The chain carries TRBV19 and TRBJ1-5; D remains unclear. CDR1 and CDR2 (germline): LNHDA, SQIVND (reference sequence). The CDR3 loop spans 15 amino acids. Trimming shortened V by 4 bases and J by 0 bases, and 10 bases separated the two germline ends. CDR3 amino acids: CASSNYFYSNQPQHF. The CDR3 DNA reads as TGTGCCAGTAGTAATTACTTTTATAGCAATCAGCCCCAGCATTTT.

The V call is TRBV7-9, the J call TRBJ1-1, with 9 positions matching TRBD1. This CDR3 region has 16 residues. V lost 5 bases and J lost 2; bases outside the gene matches: 9. CDR1 SEHNR and CDR2 FQNEAQ come from the germline V gene (reference sequence). CDR3 sequence (DNA): TGTGCCAGCAGCCCCACTAGGGGACAGGGTAACACTGAAGCTTTCTTT. Encoded protein: CASSPTRGQGNTEAFF.

V usage is TRBV13 and J usage is TRBJ1-2; weak D call: TRBD1 (5 bases). Germline values: CDR1 PRHDT, CDR2 FYEKMQ (reference sequence). V lost 5 bases to trimming and J lost 4 bases, with 23 bases between them. The CDR3 extends over 17 amino acids. The CDR3 loop is CASSLPRDPESSYGYTF. The CDR3, as DNA: TGTGCCAGCAGCCTCCCCCGGGACCCAGAGAGTAGCTATGGCTACACCTTC.

The gene calls are TRBV5-1 and TRBJ2-1, with TRBD2 identical over 10 bases. The germline V gene encodes CDR1 SGHRS and CDR2 YFSETQ. The CDR3 runs to 17 residues. With 4 bases clipped from V and 4 bases from J, the junction kept 11 bases outside the gene matches. The CDR3 loop reads CASSSSPSGGVYNEQFF. CDR3 in DNA: TGCGCCAGCAGCAGCTCCCCTAGCGGGGGAGTATACAATGAGCAGTTCTTC.

CDR3 sequence reads: CASILPSLAERFTDTQYF. In DNA, the CDR3 is TGTGCCAGCATCCTCCCATCCTTGGCGGAGCGATTCACAGATACGCAGTATTTT. This chain connects TRBV7-9 to TRBJ2-3; no firm D call. From germline, CDR1 is SEHNR and CDR2 FQNEAQ (reference sequence). The CDR3 spans 18 residues. V lost 7 bases and J 2 bases, leaving 25 bases between the germline ends.

Turning to this clone: Other DNA sequences in the sample encode the same CDR3. The chain has TRBV9 and TRBJ1-5, with D perhaps TRBD1 (5 bases). Trimming stripped 0 bases from V and 4 bases from J, with 8 bases between. Germline V gene sequence: CDR1 SGDLS, CDR2 YYNGEE. This CDR3 is built from 14 residues. The CDR3 loop is CASSVGGGNQPQHF. CDR3 nucleotide sequence: TGTGCCAGCAGCGTAGGTGGGGGGAATCAGCCCCAGCATTTT.

The chain carries TRBV11-2 and TRBJ2-7; D is unclear. Germline loops: CDR1 SGHAT, CDR2 FQNNGV. The CDR3 has 15 residues. Deletions cut 1 base from V and 3 bases from J, with 13 bases between. As DNA, the CDR3 is TGTGCCAGCAGCTTAGCATCCGGGTGGCACTACGAGCAGTACTTC. Translated, it gives CASSLASGWHYEQYF.

This chain joins TRBV2 and TRBJ2-1; tentative D call: TRBD1 (6 bases). Trimming removed 7 bases from V and 6 bases from J, with 19 bases in between. The CDR3 is made up of 15 amino acids. Per the germline V gene, CDR1 is SNHLY and CDR2 is FYNNEI. This chain's CDR3 is CASTQGQGFFNEQFF. CDR3 DNA sequence: TGTGCCAGCACCCAGGGGCAGGGATTTTTCAATGAGCAGTTCTTC.

This chain joins TRBV30 and TRBJ2-7; D uncertain. The V end was cut by 0 bases, the J end by 7 bases, with 13 bases between. Looked up from germline, CDR1 is GTSNPN and CDR2 is SVGIG (reference sequence). The length of the CDR3 is 13 residues. The CDR3 spells CAWSVSSVLEQYF. The CDR3 DNA reads TGTGCCTGGAGTGTATCGTCAGTCCTGGAGCAGTACTTC.

The chain recombines TRBV28 with TRBJ2-7, with a tentative D call TRBD2 (6 bases). Germline V lookup: CDR1 MDHEN, CDR2 SYDVKM. The CDR3 length is 15 residues. V was pared by 2 bases and J by 5 bases, with 16 bases between. The CDR3 DNA follows: TGTGCCAGCAGTTTACTACTAGCCTTAGGGGACGAGCAGTACTTC. Protein product: CASSLLLALGDEQYF.

The rearrangement links TRBV6-1 to TRBJ2-7; TRBD2 matches 10 bases. The V segment lost 3 bases and the J segment 3 bases; nucleotides outside the gene matches: 5. Germline values: CDR1 MNHNS, CDR2 SASEGT. CDR3 length: 15 amino acids. The DNA of the CDR3 is TGTGCCAGCAGTGAGTTAACTAGCGGGATCTACGAGCAGTACTTC. Its protein is CASSELTSGIYEQYF.

This chain uses TRBV7-9 with TRBJ2-7, with 10 bases aligning to TRBD1. Germline values: CDR1 SEHNR, CDR2 FQNEAQ (reference sequence). The CDR3 spans 16 residues. The V gene end was trimmed by 1 base and the J gene end by 4 bases; junction bases not matched to a gene: 7. CDR3 sequence reads: CASSLGWGQGIYEQYF. In DNA, the CDR3 is TGTGCCAGCAGCTTAGGCTGGGGACAGGGGATTTACGAGCAGTACTTC.

The genes are TRBV6-7 and TRBJ2-7; D not resolved. TRBV6-7 is given ORF status, its function remaining uncertain. The CDR3 covers 19 residues. The germline V and J ends were trimmed by 0 bases and 3 bases, with 24 bases remaining between them. CDR3 loop: CASSYSSRTETKKHYEQYF. In nucleotides, the CDR3 is TGTGCCAGCAGTTACTCGTCACGTACAGAAACTAAAAAACACTACGAGCAGTACTTC.

The chain combines TRBV6-1 with TRBJ1-1, with D unclear. With 5 bases removed from V and 4 bases from J, the gap between germline ends came to 5 bases. The CDR3 extends over 11 amino acids. Germline CDR1 reads MNHNS; CDR2 reads SASEGT. The CDR3 sequence is CASSHATEAFF. Here the CDR3 DNA reads TGTGCCAGCAGTCACGCCACTGAAGCTTTCTTT.

The chain couples TRBV6-5 to TRBJ2-7, with 8 nucleotides matching TRBD1. Germline lookup yields CDR1 MNHEY and CDR2 SVGAGI. There are 15 residues in the CDR3. The trim removed 5 bases at V and 1 base at J, leaving 7 bases unmatched. CDR3 nucleotides: TGTGCCAGCAGTACTCGGCAGGGGGCATCCTACGAGCAGTACTTC. It translates to CASSTRQGASYEQYF.

The V gene is TRBV4-1, the J gene TRBJ2-1, with 8 bases lining up with TRBD2. V lost 0 bases to trimming and J lost 5 bases; unmatched junction nucleotides: 6. The CDR3 is made up of 16 amino acids. Looked up from germline, CDR1 is MGHRA and CDR2 is YSYEKL. Here the CDR3 reads CASSQDNSGMNNEQFF. CDR3 bases: TGCGCCAGCAGCCAAGATAATAGCGGGATGAACAATGAGCAGTTCTTC.

The chain couples TRBV2 to TRBJ2-3; D is undetermined. V dropped 9 bases and J dropped 0 bases, with 4 bases sitting between them. The CDR3 sequence is 11 residues long. CDR1 and CDR2 (germline): SNHLY, FYNNEI. CDR3 residues: CARRSTDTQYF. CDR3 nucleotide sequence: TGTGCCAGACGAAGCACAGATACGCAGTATTTT.

This chain links TRBV28 with TRBJ2-7; 7 bases line up with TRBD1. CDR1 is MDHEN, CDR2 SYDVKM, per germline. The J segment lost 9 bases and the V segment lost 5 bases, leaving 10 bases of the junction unmatched. The length of the CDR3 is 13 residues. The CDR3 DNA sequence: TGTGCCAGCAGTGACAGGGTATCCTCGGGGCAGTACTTC. This sequence encodes CASSDRVSSGQYF.